This T cell receptor beta chain was documented in a study of beta chain features in type 1 diabetes. CDR1 SEHNR and CDR2 FQNEAQ come from the germline V gene (reference sequence). The V end was cut by 0 bases, the J end by 6 bases, with 9 bases between. The CDR3 sequence is 14 residues long. The sequenced template was cDNA made from the entire isolated RNA. The assay was immunoSEQ multiplex PCR, and TCRdb's table has in-frame clones only and misses some. The repertoire includes a few hundred thousand clones, around 9.6% of them detected once, and around 0.66% sits in the top ten. Study results and caveats: TCRB CDR3s from Type 1 diabetes patients were moderately but significantly shorter in all four CD4+ subsets.

There are many counts of this clone. The antigen remains unidentified. The clonotype originates from a man aged 30-40 years with type 1 diabetes. Sequencing used central memory CD4+ T cells from blood. The rearrangement joins TRBV7-9 to TRBJ2-1; D gene ambiguous. The CDR3 is CASSLAGQFNEQFF. CDR3 nucleotide sequence: TGTGCCAGCAGCTTAGCGGGCCAGTTCAATGAGCAGTTCTTC.